Detailed here is one T cell receptor (beta chain). These data are taken from a study of neoadjuvant anti-PD-1 for oral cavity cancer. V lost 4 bases and J lost 6; bases outside the gene matches: 1. Germline assignment: CDR1 SGHTA and CDR2 FQGTGA. CDR3 length: 13 residues. Specified time point: after neoadjuvant nivolumab, at surgical resection. Sequencing used immunoSEQ multiplex PCR; TCRdb keeps in-frame clones, though not all of them. This sample yields 13,000 or so clones, of which about 70% are seen a single time; 2% to 3% belongs to the top ten. The source was PBMCs, collected after nivolumab (anti-PD-1) treatment. This clonotype was sampled from a person between 40 and 85 years old with oral cavity squamous cell carcinoma. This chain links TRBV7-3 with TRBJ2-1; 9 bases are a match to TRBD1. The CDR3 protein is CASSSDRGNEQFF. In nucleotides, the CDR3 is TGTGCCAGCAGCTCGGACAGGGGCAATGAGCAGTTCTTC.